The TCR beta chain described here comes from a study of response to subunit inactivated influenza vaccine. This CDR3 spans 15 amino acids. Trimming left V 4 bases short and J 1 base short, with 8 bases between. CDR1 MGHRA and CDR2 YSYEKL come from the germline V gene. TCRdb reprocessed the RT-PCR reads via MiXCR and lists one record per CDR3 protein. Here the sample spans about 480,000 distinct CDR3 sequences, 25% being singletons. The specimen comprised CD4+ T cells sorted from PBMCs, sampled 4 to 6 days after vaccination. The receptor's source is a man in his fifties or sixties who received an inactivated influenza vaccine. The chain is built from TRBV4-1 and TRBJ2-6, with D possibly TRBD2 on 6 matching bases. The CDR3 loop is CASSPGDSGANVLTF. The CDR3 DNA sequence: TGCGCCAGCAGCCCGGGAGATTCTGGGGCCAACGTCCTGACTTTC.